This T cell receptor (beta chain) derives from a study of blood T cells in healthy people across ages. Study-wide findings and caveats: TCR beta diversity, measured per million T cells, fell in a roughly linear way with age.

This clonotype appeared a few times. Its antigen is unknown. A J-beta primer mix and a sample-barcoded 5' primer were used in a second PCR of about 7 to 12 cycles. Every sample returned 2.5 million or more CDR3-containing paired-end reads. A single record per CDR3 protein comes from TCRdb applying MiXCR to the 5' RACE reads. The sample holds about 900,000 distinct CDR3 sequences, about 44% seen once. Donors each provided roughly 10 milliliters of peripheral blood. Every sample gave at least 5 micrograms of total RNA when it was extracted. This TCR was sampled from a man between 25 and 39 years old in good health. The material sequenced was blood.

The CDR3 loop is CSASAGMGNEQFF. CDR3 bases: TGCAGTGCGTCGGCAGGGATGGGAAATGAGCAGTTCTTC. The rearrangement uses TRBV20-1 and TRBJ2-1; D possibly corresponds to TRBD1 (5 bases). In germline, CDR1 is DFQATT, CDR2 SNEGSKA (reference sequence). Trimming removed 6 bases at V and 7 bases at J, with 16 bases between. This CDR3 comprises 13 residues.